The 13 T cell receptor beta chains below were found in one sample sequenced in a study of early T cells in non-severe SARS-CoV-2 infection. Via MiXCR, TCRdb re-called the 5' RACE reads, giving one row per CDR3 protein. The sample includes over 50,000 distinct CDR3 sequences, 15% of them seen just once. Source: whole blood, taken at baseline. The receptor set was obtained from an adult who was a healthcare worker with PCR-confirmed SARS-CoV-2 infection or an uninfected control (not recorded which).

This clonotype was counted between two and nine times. The CDR3 DNA is TGCACCGGACTATTATCCCGCACAGATACGCAGTATTTT. The encoded protein is CTGLLSRTDTQYF. V usage is TRBV20-1 and J usage is TRBJ2-3; a weak D match, TRBD2 (6 bases). This CDR3 has 13 amino acids. CDR1 is DFQATT and CDR2 is SNEGSKA in the germline V gene (reference sequence).

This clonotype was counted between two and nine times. CDR3 residues: CASSMGRDSYNEQFF. DNA for the CDR3: TGTGCCAGTAGTATGGGGCGGGACTCCTACAATGAGCAGTTCTTC. This chain uses TRBV19 with TRBJ2-1; possible D gene TRBD2, 6 bases. CDR3 length: 15 amino acids. CDR1 and CDR2 from the germline V gene are LNHDA and SQIVND (reference sequence). V lost 3 bases and J 0 bases, leaving 9 bases between the germline ends.

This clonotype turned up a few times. The CDR3 spells CASSQSLRFQETQYF. The CDR3 DNA sequence: TGTGCCAGCAGCCAGTCTCTGCGGTTCCAAGAGACCCAGTACTTC. This chain joins TRBV3-1 and TRBJ2-5, with D unresolved. Looked up from germline, CDR1 is LGHDT and CDR2 is YNNKEL (reference sequence). The CDR3 consists of 15 residues. Between the trimmed V and J ends, which lost 3 bases and 1 base, there was a span of 12 bases.

The DNA for the CDR3 is TGTGCCAGCATTAAACAGGGGACGCCCTACGAGCAGTACTTC. This translates into CASIKQGTPYEQYF. This chain uses TRBV6-2 or TRBV6-3 with TRBJ2-7, with 7 bases matching TRBD1. This CDR3 has 14 amino acids. Trimming cost V 7 bases and J 2 bases; bases outside gene matches: 8. CDR1 MNHEY and CDR2 SVGEGT come from the germline V gene.

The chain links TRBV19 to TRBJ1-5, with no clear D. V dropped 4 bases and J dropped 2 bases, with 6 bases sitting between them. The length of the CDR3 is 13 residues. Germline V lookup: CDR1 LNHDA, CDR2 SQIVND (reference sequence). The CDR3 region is CASSNPGNQPQHF. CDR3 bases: TGTGCCAGTAGTAACCCAGGCAATCAGCCCCAGCATTTT.

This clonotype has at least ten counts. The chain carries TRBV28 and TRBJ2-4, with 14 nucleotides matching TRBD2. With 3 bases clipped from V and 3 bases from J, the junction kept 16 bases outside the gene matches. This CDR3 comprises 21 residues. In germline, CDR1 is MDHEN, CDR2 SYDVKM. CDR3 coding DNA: TGTGCCAGCAGTTTGTTCACGACTAGCGGGAGGGATGTGGGAGTCAAAAACATTCAGTACTTC. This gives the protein CASSLFTTSGRDVGVKNIQYF.

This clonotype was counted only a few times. CDR3 in amino acids: CASSEGHGQPQHF. The CDR3 region has the DNA TGTGCCAGCAGTGAAGGGCATGGTCAGCCCCAGCATTTT. This chain connects TRBV6-1 to TRBJ1-5; D not resolved. The CDR3 length is 13 residues. In germline, CDR1 is MNHNS, CDR2 SASEGT. Trimming left V 1 base short and J 6 bases short, with 7 bases between.

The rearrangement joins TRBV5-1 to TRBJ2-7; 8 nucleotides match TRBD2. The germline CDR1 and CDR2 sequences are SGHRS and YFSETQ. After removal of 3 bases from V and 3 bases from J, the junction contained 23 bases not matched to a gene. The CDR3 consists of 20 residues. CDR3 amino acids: CASSSGLVGLAANYNYEQYF. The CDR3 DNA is TGCGCCAGCAGCTCCGGATTAGTAGGACTAGCAGCGAACTACAACTACGAGCAGTACTTC.

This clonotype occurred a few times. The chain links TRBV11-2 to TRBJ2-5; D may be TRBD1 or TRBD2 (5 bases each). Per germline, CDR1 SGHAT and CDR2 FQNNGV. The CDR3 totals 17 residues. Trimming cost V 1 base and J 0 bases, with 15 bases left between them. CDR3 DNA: TGTGCCAGCAGCTTAGGGGGATATGGGGACCACCAAGAGACCCAGTACTTC. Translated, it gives CASSLGGYGDHQETQYF. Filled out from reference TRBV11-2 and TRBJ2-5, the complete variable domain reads EAGVAQSPRYKIIEKRQSVAFWCNPISGHATLYWYQQILGQGPKLLIQFQNNGVVDDSQLPKDRFSAERLKGVDSTLKIQPAKLEDSAVYLCASSLGGYGDHQETQYFGPGTRLLVL.

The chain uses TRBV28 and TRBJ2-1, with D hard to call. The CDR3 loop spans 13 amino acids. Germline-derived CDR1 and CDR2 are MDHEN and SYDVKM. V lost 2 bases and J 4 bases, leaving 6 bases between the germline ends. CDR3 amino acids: CASSLDQYNEQFF. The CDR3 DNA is TGTGCCAGCAGTTTAGACCAGTACAATGAGCAGTTCTTC.

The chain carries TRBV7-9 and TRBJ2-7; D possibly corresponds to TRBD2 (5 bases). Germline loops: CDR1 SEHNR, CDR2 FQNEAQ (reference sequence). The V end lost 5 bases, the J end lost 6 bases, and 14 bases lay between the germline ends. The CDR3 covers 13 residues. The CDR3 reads CASSPGVTAEQYF. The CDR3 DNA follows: TGTGCCAGCAGCCCCGGGGTTACGGCCGAGCAGTACTTC.

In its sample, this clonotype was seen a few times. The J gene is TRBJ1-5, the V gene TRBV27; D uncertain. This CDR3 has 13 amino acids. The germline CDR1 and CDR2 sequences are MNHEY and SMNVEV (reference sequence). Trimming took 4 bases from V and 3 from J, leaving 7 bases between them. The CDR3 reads CASSWGFNQPQHF. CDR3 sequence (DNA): TGTGCCAGCAGTTGGGGATTCAATCAGCCCCAGCATTTT.

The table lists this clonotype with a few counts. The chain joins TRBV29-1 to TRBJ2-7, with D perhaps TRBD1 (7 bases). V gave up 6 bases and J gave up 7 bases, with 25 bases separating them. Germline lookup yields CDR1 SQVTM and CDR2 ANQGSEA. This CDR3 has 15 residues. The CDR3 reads CSVETQGTPFGEQYF. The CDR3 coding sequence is TGCAGCGTCGAGACACAGGGGACTCCCTTTGGAGAGCAGTACTTC.